The subject of this entry is one TCR beta chain. The antigen is unknown. As the method of synthesis, 5'RACE template switching with UMIs yielded TCR beta cDNA. From the 5' RACE reads, TCRdb lists one entry per CDR3 protein and no DNA. Found here are 550,000 to 600,000 distinct CDR3 sequences; the top ten clones hold less than 4.5%. The source of the sample is a study of T cells expressing NK-cell markers. As for the study in general: Each TCR beta repertoire originated in sorted T cells that were CD3+CD56+NKG2C+, CD3+CD56+NKG2C- or CD3+CD56-NKG2C+. Among eight sequenced donors, seven carried HCMV seropositivity while one was seronegative.

Study results and caveats: Whether expanded NKG2C-expressing T cell clones recognize HCMV is unknown.

Germline CDR1 reads SEHNR; CDR2 reads FQNEAQ (reference sequence). The CDR3 totals 16 residues. The gene calls are TRBV7-9 and TRBJ2-1; TCRdb proposes TRBD1, but this gene call is untestable without DNA. Sequences were obtained from blood T cells: a sorted CD56 or NKG2C T cell subset, CD4+ or CD8+ T cells, or bulk PBMC T cells (not recorded which). This TCR came from a man between 18 and 35 years old in good health. CDR3 in amino acids: CPINRVGWDSYNEQFF.